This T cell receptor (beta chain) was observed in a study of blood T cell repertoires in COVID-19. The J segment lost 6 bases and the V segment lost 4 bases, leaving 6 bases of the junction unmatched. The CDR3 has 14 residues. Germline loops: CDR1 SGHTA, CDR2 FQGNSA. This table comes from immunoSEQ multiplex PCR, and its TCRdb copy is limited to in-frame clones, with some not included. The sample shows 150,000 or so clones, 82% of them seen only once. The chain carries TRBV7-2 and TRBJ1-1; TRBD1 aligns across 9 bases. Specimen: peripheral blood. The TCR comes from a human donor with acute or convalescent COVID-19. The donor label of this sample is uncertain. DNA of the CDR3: TGTGCCAGCAGCTATCCCGGGACAGGGTCTGAAGCTTTCTTT. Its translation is CASSYPGTGSEAFF.